The 9 T cell receptor beta chains presented below share a single source sample, sequenced in a study of T cell clones after liver transplantation. Libraries were prepared by immunoSEQ multiplex PCR; TCRdb keeps only in-frame clonotypes and omits some of them. The table shows tens of thousands of clones, with 85% to 90% occurring only once. Sequencing was performed on CD8+ T cells from blood, taken 12 months after liver transplant. The receptor source for this set is a human patient who received a liver transplant. Some of the T cells may derive from the graft donor.

J is TRBJ2-2 and V is TRBV15, with 10 bases that match TRBD1. V gave up 4 bases and J gave up 3 bases; unmatched junction bases: 2. This CDR3 comprises 15 residues. Germline lookup yields CDR1 LNHNV and CDR2 YYDKDF (reference sequence). CDR3 region: CATSTTGGHTGELFF. The CDR3 bases are TGTGCCACCAGCACGACAGGGGGCCACACCGGGGAGCTGTTTTTT. The full variable domain, in which reference TRBV15 and TRBJ2-2 provide the parts outside the CDR3, is DAMVIQNPRYQVTQFGKPVTLSCSQTLNHNVMYWYQQKSSQAPKLLFHYYDKDFNNEADTPDNFQSRRPNTSFCFLDIRSPGLGDTAMYLCATSTTGGHTGELFFGEGSRLTVL.

This chain connects TRBV19 to TRBJ1-5; D not certain. Deletions cut 9 bases from V and 4 bases from J, with 22 bases between. Germline V gene data show CDR1 as LNHDA and CDR2 as SQIVND (reference sequence). This CDR3 is 16 amino acids long. The CDR3 here is CASSTLTAGGNQPQHF. CDR3 bases: TGTGCCAGCTCGACTCTTACGGCGGGAGGAAATCAGCCCCAGCATTTT.

The chain joins TRBV23-1 to TRBJ2-1; a weak D match, TRBD2 (6 bases). TRBV23-1 is designated an ORF whose function remains uncertain. Trimming left V 7 bases short and J 8 bases short, with 18 bases between. This CDR3 spans 14 amino acids. CDR3 loop: CASIPAREVDEQFF. CDR3 DNA: TGCGCCAGCATCCCCGCCAGGGAGGTGGATGAGCAGTTCTTC.

The chain combines TRBV21-1 with TRBJ1-4. TRBV21-1 is labeled a pseudogene. The CDR3 extends over 13 amino acids. CDR3 nucleotides: TGTGCCAGCAGCAACATGGGGGGGGAAAAACTGTTTTTT. As protein: CASSNMGGEKLFF.

The gene calls are TRBV29-1 and TRBJ2-7; 9 bases are a match to TRBD2. The germline V gene has CDR1 SQVTM and CDR2 ANQGSEA. After removal of 2 bases from V and 2 bases from J, the junction contained 7 bases not matched to a gene. The CDR3 spans 15 residues. CDR3 in amino acids: CSVELGIAGAYEQYF. The CDR3 bases are TGCAGCGTTGAATTGGGAATAGCGGGAGCCTACGAGCAGTACTTC.

The chain uses TRBV19 and TRBJ2-4; D call uncertain. The germline V and J ends were trimmed by 1 base and 7 bases, with 8 bases remaining between them. The CDR3 is 13 residues long. From germline, CDR1 is LNHDA and CDR2 SQIVND (reference sequence). CDR3: CASSIGSANIQYF. The CDR3 bases are TGTGCCAGTAGTATAGGTTCGGCGAACATTCAGTACTTC.

V usage is TRBV5-6 and J usage is TRBJ2-1; 14 bases match TRBD2. The CDR3 sequence is 16 residues long. Germline trimming cut 5 bases from V and 7 bases from J; bases unmatched to any gene: 8. CDR1 is SGHDT and CDR2 is YYEEEE in the germline V gene. CDR3 amino acids: CASSPTGTSGRNEQFF. Written as DNA, the CDR3 is TGTGCCAGCAGTCCAACCGGGACTAGCGGGAGAAATGAGCAGTTCTTC.

The rearrangement links TRBV28 to TRBJ2-7; D is undetermined. Trimming pared 4 bases from V and 0 bases from J, leaving 7 bases between. Germline V gene sequence: CDR1 MDHEN, CDR2 SYDVKM. This CDR3 has 13 residues. Written as DNA, the CDR3 is TGTGCCAGCAGTTACCAAAGCTCCTACGAGCAGTACTTC. Residues: CASSYQSSYEQYF.

This clone was recorded once. The chain is built from TRBV21-1 and TRBJ2-7; the table's D call, TRBD2, has no DNA check behind it. TRBV21-1 is reported as a pseudogene. The CDR3 loop spans 15 amino acids. The DNA for the CDR3 is TGTGCCAGCAACAGGACTAGCGGGAGTTTGAAAGAGCAGTACTTC. This encodes CASNRTSGSLKEQYF.